This T cell receptor beta chain derives from a study of T cells after yellow fever vaccination. TCRdb re-called the 5' RACE reads with MiXCR, one entry per CDR3 protein. The sample records hundreds of thousands of distinct CDR3 sequences, approximately 21% being singletons. Study-wide results and limits: The presence of abundant clonotypes contaminating from the bulk population was possible in FACS-sorted repertoires.

V shed 5 bases and J shed 7 bases, with 12 bases lying between them. The CDR3 has 12 amino acids. The germline CDR1 and CDR2 sequences are SGHTA and FQGNSA. This clonotype was counted once. What it binds is unknown. The sequence came from a man aged 25 to 40 who received the YFV17D yellow fever vaccine. This sequence joins TRBV7-2 and TRBJ2-7; D may match TRBD1 or TRBD2 (6 bases each). This sample comprised PBMCs, obtained 15 days after the yellow fever booster vaccination. The CDR3 nucleotides read TGTGCCAGCAGCCAACAGGGAGGTGAGCAGTACTTC. This gives the protein CASSQQGGEQYF.